This T cell receptor (beta chain) is drawn from a study of identical twins (dated by TCRdb to the mid-2010s). In the study overall: TCR alpha and beta repertoires from monozygotic twins, unrelated adults of various ages and cord blood were deep-sequenced to test whether fetal clonotypes persist. Replicate twin experiments were performed at different times using different library preparation protocols to rule out contamination.

The library was produced with 5' RACE. TCRdb records Illumina HiSeq 2000 as the sequencer. A universal primer binding site was added through template switching, and the final cDNA carried a unique molecular identifier so that TCR cDNA molecules could be counted accurately. First-strand cDNA for TCR alpha and beta chains was synthesized from specific primers in the conserved constant-segment region. To control for contamination, each cDNA library was double barcoded with a SMART-Mk sample barcode plus Illumina barcodes. TruSeq adapter sequences, together with Illumina sample barcodes, were added in two successive PCR steps. The TCR alpha and beta cDNA libraries were sequenced on the Illumina HiSeq platform using custom primers. The original methods were these. MiGEC was used to process raw reads and extract unique molecular identifiers, and MiXCR was used to find CDR3 positions. For each individual, recombination models were inferred using an EM algorithm with the repgenHMM and IGoR tools. Shared clonotypes were analyzed with the tcR package in R, and sharing was normalized by the product of cloneset sizes. To study raw recombination without the effects of thymic and clonal selection, out-of-frame nonproductive sequences were analyzed. TCRdb reran the public reads through fastp at Q25 and MiXCR, keeping productive beta chains. All rows with the same CDR3 protein become a single entry with the most common DNA and genes. It is TCRdb's table, rather than the study itself, that gives the V and J calls and clone size. The sample table holds 700,000 or so distinct CDR3 sequences, of which 8.6% were seen once. Approximately 0.96% of the sample is held by the ten biggest clonotypes.

Every donor in the study was a healthy Caucasian. Three pairs of female monozygotic twins, all aged 18 to 29 years, were included in the twin cohort. Peripheral blood mononuclear cells were used as the source from which RNA for TCR libraries was isolated. Including the terminal cysteine and phenylalanine, the CDR3 comprises 16 residues. Here the CDR3 DNA is all that survives: 48 bases in frame from base 1. Overall study outcomes, separate from this receptor: Compared with coincidental sharing between unrelated individuals, out-of-frame TCR alpha sequences shared between twins showed an excess of sequences with low generation probability. Zero-insertion analyses could be partly confounded by invariant T cells such as MAIT and iNKT, though diverse VJ usage argued against such confounding for most clonotypes. Excess twin sharing in beta out-of-frame sequences was weaker because fewer shared sequences lowered the signal-to-noise ratio. In monozygotic twins, recombination models systematically underestimated out-of-frame TCR alpha sharing, but the models matched the sharing seen between unrelated individuals. Abundant cord blood beta clonotypes carried fewer insertions; young adult naive repertoires showed a weaker similar trend, while memory repertoires showed none. Conclusions relied on cross-sectional statistical analysis, since the same donors could not be followed over many years.

About this clonotype: It has no known antigen specificity. Base qualities are missing; no much larger clone stands one base away.

The same sample was also studied in work on yellow fever vaccine responses in identical twins. Looking at the second paper: The T cell response to vaccination in identical twins was reported by the authors to appear partly convergent and partly personalized. The study precisely tracked vaccine-responding T cell clones in identical twins.

This chain is built from TRBV21-1 and TRBJ2-1; the table assigns TRBD2, which was not confirmed against the DNA. TRBV21-1 is a pseudogene locus. The receptor's source is a woman in her late teens or twenties in good health. Sequencing was carried out using PBMCs. Read as DNA, the sequence is TGTGCCAGCAGCAAATATCGTCGCGGGAGTCGCAATGAGCAGTTCTTC. Its protein product is CASSKYRRGSRNEQFF.